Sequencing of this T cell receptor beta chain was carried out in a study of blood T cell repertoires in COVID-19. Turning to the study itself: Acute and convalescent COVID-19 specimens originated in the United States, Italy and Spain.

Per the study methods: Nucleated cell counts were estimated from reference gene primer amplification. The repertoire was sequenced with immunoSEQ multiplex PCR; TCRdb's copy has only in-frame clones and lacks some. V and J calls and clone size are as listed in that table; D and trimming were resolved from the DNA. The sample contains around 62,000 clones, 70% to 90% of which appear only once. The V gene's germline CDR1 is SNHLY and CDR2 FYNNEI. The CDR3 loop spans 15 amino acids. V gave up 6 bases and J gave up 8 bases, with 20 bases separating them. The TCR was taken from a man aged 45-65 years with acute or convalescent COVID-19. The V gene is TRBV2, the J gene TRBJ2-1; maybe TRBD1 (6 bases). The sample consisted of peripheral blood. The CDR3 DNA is TGTGCCAGCAGCGGCGTAGCAGGGGCTCGGGATGAGCAGTTCTTC. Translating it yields CASSGVAGARDEQFF.